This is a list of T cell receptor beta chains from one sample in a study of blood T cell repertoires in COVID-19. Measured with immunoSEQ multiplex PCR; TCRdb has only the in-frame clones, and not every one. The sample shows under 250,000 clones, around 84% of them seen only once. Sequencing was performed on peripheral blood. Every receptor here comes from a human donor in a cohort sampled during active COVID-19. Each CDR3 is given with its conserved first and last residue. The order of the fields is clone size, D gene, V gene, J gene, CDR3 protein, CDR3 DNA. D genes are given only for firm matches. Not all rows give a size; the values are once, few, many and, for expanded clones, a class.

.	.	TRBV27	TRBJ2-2	CASSLGAGQNTGELFF	TGTGCCAGCAGTTTGGGGGCCGGACAGAACACCGGGGAGCTGTTTTTT
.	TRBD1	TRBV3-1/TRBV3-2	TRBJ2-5	CASTPPTRQGAKETQYF	TGTGCCAGCACCCCACCCACCAGACAGGGGGCAAAAGAGACCCAGTACTTC
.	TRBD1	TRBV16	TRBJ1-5	CASSHPGTGGAGNQPQHF	TGTGCCAGCAGCCACCCCGGGACAGGGGGCGCGGGCAATCAGCCCCAGCATTTT
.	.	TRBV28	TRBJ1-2	CASSLGQGYGYTF	TGTGCCAGCAGTTTAGGCCAGGGCTATGGCTACACCTTC
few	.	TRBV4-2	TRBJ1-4	CASSQVVYRESPTNEKLFF	TGTGCCAGCAGCCAAGTAGTCTACAGGGAATCTCCAACTAATGAAAAACTGTTTTTT
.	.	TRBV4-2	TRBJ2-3	CASSQDRRGTDTQYF	TGTGCCAGCAGCCAAGATCGAAGAGGCACAGATACGCAGTATTTT
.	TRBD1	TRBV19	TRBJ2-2	CASSSIARGQTGELFF	TGTGCCAGTAGTTCAATTGCCAGGGGGCAAACCGGGGAGCTGTTTTTT
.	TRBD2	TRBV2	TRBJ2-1	CASRGGRKTPLYNEQFF	TGTGCCAGCAGGGGCGGGAGGAAAACACCTCTCTACAATGAGCAGTTCTTC
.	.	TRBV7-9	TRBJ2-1	CASSYSGDNEQFF	TGTGCCAGCAGCTACTCAGGGGATAATGAGCAGTTCTTC
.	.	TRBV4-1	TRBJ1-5	CASSPPRGQPQHF	TGCGCCAGCAGCCCCCCCAGGGGTCAGCCCCAGCATTTT
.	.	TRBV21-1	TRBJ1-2	CASSKVSGHRGYTF	TGTGCCAGCAGCAAAGTCTCTGGCCACCGCGGCTACACCTTC
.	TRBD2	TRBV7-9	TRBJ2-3	CASSSSLLANTQYF	TGTGCCAGCAGCTCCTCGTTACTAGCGAATACGCAGTATTTT
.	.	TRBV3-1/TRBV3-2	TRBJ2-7	CASSQVAEATSEQYF	TGTGCCAGCAGCCAAGTTGCCGAGGCGACCAGTGAGCAGTACTTC
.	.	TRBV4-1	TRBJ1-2	CASSQVAQGRVSYGYTF	TGCGCCAGCAGCCAAGTAGCCCAGGGGCGCGTAAGCTATGGCTACACCTTC
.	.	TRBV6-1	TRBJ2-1	CASSELIGQIDNEQFF	TGTGCCAGCAGTGAGCTTATAGGACAGATTGACAATGAGCAGTTCTTC
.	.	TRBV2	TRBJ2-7	CASSEREAYEQYF	TGTGCCAGCAGTGAACGCGAGGCCTACGAGCAGTACTTC
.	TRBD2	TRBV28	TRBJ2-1	CASSPAGGEQFF	TGTGCCAGCAGCCCAGCGGGGGGGGAGCAGTTCTTC
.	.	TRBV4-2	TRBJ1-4	CASSQGGTKNEKLFF	TGTGCCAGCAGCCAAGGAGGAACCAAAAATGAAAAACTGTTTTTT
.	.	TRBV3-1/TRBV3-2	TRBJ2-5	CASSPGFSNPGTQYF	TGTGCCAGCAGTCCCGGGTTCTCCAACCCGGGGACCCAGTACTTC
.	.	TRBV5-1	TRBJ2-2	CASMGRQSTGELFF	TGCGCCAGCATGGGGAGGCAAAGCACCGGGGAGCTGTTTTTT
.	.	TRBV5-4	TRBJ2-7	CASSSLAEDEQYF	TGTGCCAGCAGCTCTCTAGCTGAGGACGAGCAGTACTTC
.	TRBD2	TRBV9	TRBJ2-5	CASSVGGLAGTQETQYF	TGTGCCAGCAGCGTAGGCGGACTAGCGGGAACCCAAGAGACCCAGTACTTC
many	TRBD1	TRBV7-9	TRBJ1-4	CASSQTGVSNEKLFF	TGTGCCAGCAGCCAGACAGGGGTATCTAATGAAAAACTGTTTTTT
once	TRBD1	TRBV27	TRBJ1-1	CASSVQGVMNTEAFF	TGTGCCAGCAGTGTACAGGGGGTAATGAACACTGAAGCTTTCTTT
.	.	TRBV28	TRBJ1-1	CASSFRGYTEAFF	TGTGCCAGCAGTTTCCGGGGATACACTGAAGCTTTCTTT
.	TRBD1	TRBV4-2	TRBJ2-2	CASSQDPGGGGELFF	TGTGCCAGCAGCCAAGATCCAGGGGGTGGCGGGGAGCTGTTTTTT
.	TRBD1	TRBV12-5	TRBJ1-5	CASGWTGKQPQHF	TGTGCTAGTGGTTGGACAGGTAAACAGCCCCAGCATTTT
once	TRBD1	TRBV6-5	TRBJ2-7	CASRPTGDNSYEQYF	TGTGCCAGCAGGCCCACAGGGGATAATAGCTACGAGCAGTACTTC
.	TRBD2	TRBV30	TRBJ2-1	CAWTHGRLAGIGQFF	TGTGCCTGGACCCACGGTAGGCTAGCGGGAATAGGACAGTTCTTC
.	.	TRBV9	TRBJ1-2	CASSVTPSTNYGYTF	TGTGCCAGCAGCGTGACACCATCCACTAACTATGGCTACACCTTC
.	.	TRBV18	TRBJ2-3	CASSPSGTDTQYF	TGTGCCAGCTCACCAAGCGGCACAGATACGCAGTATTTT
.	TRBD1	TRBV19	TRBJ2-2	CASTLRGTTGELFF	TGTGCCAGTACCCTCAGGGGGACCACCGGGGAGCTGTTTTTT
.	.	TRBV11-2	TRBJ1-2	CASSLLPTGLNYGYTF	TGTGCCAGCAGCTTACTTCCCACAGGGCTAAACTATGGCTACACCTTC
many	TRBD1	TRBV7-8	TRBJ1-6	CASTTGAVQAHSPLHF	TGTGCCAGCACGACAGGGGCAGTTCAGGCCCATTCACCCCTCCACTTT
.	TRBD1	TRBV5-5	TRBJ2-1	CASSIIQGDSYNEQFF	TGTGCCAGCAGCATAATCCAGGGGGACTCCTACAATGAGCAGTTCTTC
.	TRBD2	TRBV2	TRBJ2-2	CASSEAGRVTGELFF	TGTGCCAGCAGTGAAGCAGGGAGGGTCACCGGGGAGCTGTTTTTT
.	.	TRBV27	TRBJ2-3	CASSLQSGADTQYF	TGTGCCAGCAGTTTACAATCGGGGGCAGATACGCAGTATTTT
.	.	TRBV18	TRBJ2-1	CASSPPRVHEQFF	TGTGCCAGCTCACCACCTCGGGTCCATGAGCAGTTCTTC
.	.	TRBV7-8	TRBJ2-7	CASSPRETEREQYF	TGTGCCAGCAGCCCCCGTGAAACGGAGCGGGAGCAGTACTTC
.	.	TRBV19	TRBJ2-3	CASSSRGTSADTQYF	TGTGCCAGTAGTAGCCGGGGGACTTCGGCAGATACGCAGTATTTT
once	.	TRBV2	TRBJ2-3	CASSEAGVGTDTQYF	TGTGCCAGCAGTGAAGCGGGAGTGGGCACAGATACGCAGTATTTT
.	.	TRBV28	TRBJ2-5	CASSLSLRQTDDPHGETQYF	TGTGCCAGCAGTTTAAGCCTGCGACAGACGGACGACCCTCACGGAGAGACCCAGTACTTC
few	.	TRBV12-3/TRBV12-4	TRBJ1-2	CASSQTEYGYTF	TGTGCCAGCAGTCAAACAGAATATGGCTACACCTTC
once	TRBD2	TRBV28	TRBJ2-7	CASRPVGLAERAYEQYF	TGTGCCAGCAGACCGGTGGGACTAGCGGAGAGAGCGTACGAGCAGTACTTC